The 30 T cell receptor beta chains in this list originate from one sample, sequenced in a study of vaccination effects on CD4 cells after COVID-19. Data came from immunoSEQ multiplex PCR; TCRdb stores just in-frame clones and leaves some out. The sample lists about 25,000 clones, 69% occurring once. CD4+ T cells specific for antigen were expanded with viral peptide pools by the ViraFEST assay before sequencing. After less than 11 days in culture, the CD4+ T cells were isolated. Two-dose vaccination with either BNT162b2 or mRNA-1273 was given to the participants. These receptors' targets are unknown. Here the sequenced sample was CD4+ T cells from PBMCs cultured with SARS-CoV-2 spike peptides, taken after COVID-19 vaccination. The receptors come from a human donor who received a COVID-19 vaccine.

The chain recombines TRBV29-1 with TRBJ1-4; D possibly corresponds to TRBD1 (6 bases). CDR3 size: 13 residues. Trimming shortened V by 7 bases and J by 8 bases, and 17 bases separated the two germline ends. Germline lookup yields CDR1 SQVTM and CDR2 ANQGSEA. Here the CDR3 reads CSATGPGGEKLFF. The DNA of the CDR3 is TGCAGCGCAACAGGGCCGGGAGGGGAAAAACTGTTTTTT. Drawing the rest from reference TRBV29-1 and TRBJ1-4, the complete variable domain is SAVISQKPSRDICQRGTSLTIQCQVDSQVTMMFWYRQQPGQSLTLIATANQGSEATYESGFVIDKFPISRPNLTFSTLTVSNMSPEDSSIYLCSATGPGGEKLFFGSGTQLSVL.

This clone was observed a few times. Compared with germline, one end of the junction differs, possibly owing to a read error. CDR3 in amino acids: CASSSGTGTNYGYTF. CDR3 DNA sequence: TGTGCCAGCAGCTCCGGGACAGGGACTAATTATGGCTACACCTTC. The chain combines TRBV5-4 with TRBJ1-2, with 9 bases lining up with TRBD1. The CDR3 extends over 15 amino acids. CDR1 is SGHNT, CDR2 YYREEE, per germline (reference sequence).

Only a few counts were recorded for this clone. This sequence joins TRBV25-1 and TRBJ1-3; D call uncertain. V lost 5 bases to trimming and J lost 4 bases, with 6 bases between them. Germline loops: CDR1 MGHDK, CDR2 SYGVNS. The CDR3 has 12 residues. CDR3 protein: CASSSFGNTIYF. CDR3 sequence (DNA): TGTGCCAGCAGTTCATTCGGAAACACCATATATTTT. Based on the CDR3 plus reference TRBV25-1 and TRBJ1-3, the full variable domain is EADIYQTPRYLVIGTGKKITLECSQTMGHDKMYWYQQDPGMELHLIHYSYGVNSTEKGDLSSESTVSRIRTEHFPLTLESARPSHTSQYLCASSSFGNTIYFGEGSWLTVV.

CDR3 in DNA: TGTGCCAGTATCCCGGGGGTTGGGCACAATCAGCCCCAGCATTTT. Its protein is CASIPGVGHNQPQHF. The genes are TRBV19 and TRBJ1-5; D perhaps matches TRBD1 (5 bases). Germline V gene sequence: CDR1 LNHDA, CDR2 SQIVND (reference sequence). V lost 7 bases to trimming and J lost 3 bases, with 16 bases between them. CDR3 length: 15 residues.

The chain couples TRBV5-1 to TRBJ2-3; D assignment may be TRBD1 or TRBD2 (5 bases each). V lost 2 bases to trimming and J lost 6 bases, with 7 bases between them. This CDR3 has 12 residues. Per the germline V gene, CDR1 is SGHRS and CDR2 is YFSETQ. CDR3: CASSFEGDTQYF. Written as DNA, the CDR3 is TGCGCCAGCAGCTTCGAGGGGGATACGCAGTATTTT.

The rearrangement joins TRBV19 to TRBJ1-2; D may be TRBD1 (6 bases). This CDR3 is built from 11 residues. Per germline, CDR1 LNHDA and CDR2 SQIVND (reference sequence). With 7 bases removed from V and 6 bases from J, the gap between germline ends came to 9 bases. This chain's CDR3 is CASTGGHGYTF. In DNA form, the CDR3 reads TGTGCCAGTACTGGGGGCCATGGCTACACCTTC.

The chain carries TRBV6-4 and TRBJ2-3, with 7 bases fitting TRBD2. V was pared by 0 bases and J by 6 bases, with 6 bases of the junction left unmatched. Germline CDR1 MRHNA, CDR2 SNTAGT. The CDR3 is 15 residues long. For the CDR3, the DNA is TGTGCCAGCAGTGACTCTAGCGGGCCCTCGGATACGCAGTATTTT. It encodes CASSDSSGPSDTQYF.

This chain connects TRBV5-1 to TRBJ2-1; D gene ambiguous. Germline CDR1 SGHRS, CDR2 YFSETQ. This CDR3 region has 13 residues. V was clipped by 1 base and J by 4 bases, with 6 bases between them. The CDR3 DNA reads TGCGCCAGCAGCTTGACGAGTTACAATGAGCAGTTCTTC. Translation: CASSLTSYNEQFF.

The rearrangement links TRBV12-3 or TRBV12-4 to TRBJ2-1; no clear D gene. This CDR3 is built from 13 residues. Trimming left V 6 bases short and J 7 bases short, with 13 bases between. The CDR3: CASSRQDYNEQFF. The CDR3, as DNA: TGTGCCAGCAGCCGACAAGATTATAATGAGCAGTTCTTC.

The chain is built from TRBV11-2 and TRBJ1-6; possibly TRBD1 for D (6 bases). Germline V gene data show CDR1 as SGHAT and CDR2 as FQNNGV. Trimming took off 9 bases at V and 7 bases at J, with 13 bases between the two ends. The CDR3 has 13 amino acids. The chain's CDR3 is CASIGQQNSPLHF. In DNA, the CDR3 is TGTGCCAGTATTGGACAGCAAAATTCACCCCTCCACTTT.

This clone was recorded only once. This chain links TRBV6-5 with TRBJ1-2; the D is unclear. The CDR3 consists of 14 residues. Trimming pared 6 bases from V and 2 bases from J, leaving 13 bases between. Germline assignment: CDR1 MNHEY and CDR2 SVGAGI. Written as DNA, the CDR3 is TGTGCCAGCAGATACGGGGAGGGAAACTATGGCTACACCTTC. This sequence encodes CASRYGEGNYGYTF.

This clone was recorded once. The chain uses TRBV5-1 and TRBJ1-5, with D tentatively TRBD1 (6 bases). The germline V gene encodes CDR1 SGHRS and CDR2 YFSETQ. The V end lost 1 base, the J end lost 0 bases, and 8 bases lay between the germline ends. CDR3 size: 15 residues. CDR3 sequence: CASSLSGDSNQPQHF. The DNA of the CDR3 is TGCGCCAGCAGCTTGTCAGGGGATAGCAATCAGCCCCAGCATTTT.

The rearrangement links TRBV5-8 to TRBJ1-2, with D perhaps matching TRBD1 (5 bases). The CDR3 extends over 16 amino acids. The V end lost 1 base, the J end lost 5 bases, and 18 bases lay between the germline ends. Germline CDR1 is SGHTS and CDR2 is YDEGEE. CDR3 sequence: CASSLKWGREGYGYTF. In DNA, the CDR3 is TGTGCCAGCAGCTTGAAGTGGGGCAGGGAAGGGTATGGCTACACCTTC. The whole variable domain, remainder taken from reference TRBV5-8 and TRBJ1-2, is EAGVTQSPTHLIKTRGQQATLRCSPISGHTSVYWYQQALGLGLQFLLWYDEGEERNRGNFPPRFSGRQFPNYSSELNVNALELEDSALYLCASSLKWGREGYGYTFGSGTRLTVV.

V and J are TRBV4-2 and TRBJ2-3; 12 bases match TRBD2. The germline CDR1 and CDR2 sequences are LGHNA and YNFKEQ. V shed 0 bases, J shed 5 bases, and the junction held 3 bases outside the gene matches. CDR3 size: 16 residues. The chain's CDR3 is CASSQDLAGGQDTQYF. The CDR3 DNA follows: TGTGCCAGCAGCCAAGATCTAGCGGGGGGGCAAGATACGCAGTATTTT.

J is TRBJ1-1 and V is TRBV7-9, with D possibly being TRBD1 (5 bases). This CDR3 has 15 residues. V dropped 5 bases and J dropped 4 bases, with 17 bases sitting between them. CDR1 and CDR2 (germline): SEHNR, FQNEAQ (reference sequence). The CDR3 protein is CASSLNTGRSTEAFF. The CDR3 nucleotides read TGTGCCAGCAGCCTCAACACAGGAAGGTCCACTGAAGCTTTCTTT.

The J gene is TRBJ2-5, the V gene TRBV6-5, with 7 bases identical to TRBD2. CDR1 and CDR2 (germline): MNHEY, SVGAGI. Trimming at V came to 2 bases and at J to 2 bases, leaving 8 bases not matched to a gene. This CDR3 has 16 residues. The CDR3 coding sequence is TGTGCCAGCAGTTACGGTCCCGGGCGGGGGCAAGAGACCCAGTACTTC. It is translated as CASSYGPGRGQETQYF.

CDR3 DNA: TGTGCCAGCAGCCCACGAGGGACAGTAGCCTACAATGAGCAGTTCTTC. It yields the protein CASSPRGTVAYNEQFF. V and J are TRBV11-3 and TRBJ2-1, with 7 bases fitting TRBD1. This CDR3 comprises 16 residues. CDR1 and CDR2 from the germline V gene are SGHNT and YENEEA. The V and J ends lost 5 bases and 2 bases, in that order; junction bases with no gene match: 9.

This chain links TRBV7-6 with TRBJ1-6, with a possible D match to TRBD1 (6 bases). Trimming shortened V by 4 bases and J by 6 bases, and 16 bases separated the two germline ends. CDR3 length: 16 amino acids. CDR1 and CDR2 from the germline V gene are SGHVS and FNYEAQ. CDR3 coding DNA: TGTGCCAGCAGCTCTTACCCCGGGGGCGTTAATTCACCCCTCCACTTT. Its protein product is CASSSYPGGVNSPLHF.

The chain has TRBV19 and TRBJ1-2; the D is unclear. The CDR3 extends over 13 amino acids. Trimming removed 4 bases from V and 5 bases from J, with 11 bases in between. Germline lookup yields CDR1 LNHDA and CDR2 SQIVND (reference sequence). The CDR3 nucleotides are TGTGCCAGTAGTAGGGGTTTCGGTTATGGCTACACCTTC. Amino acid sequence: CASSRGFGYGYTF.

The rearrangement links TRBV19 to TRBJ2-1; D is unclear. The CDR3 totals 11 residues. Germline CDR1 and CDR2: LNHDA and SQIVND (reference sequence). The V end was cut by 6 bases, the J end by 6 bases, with 6 bases between. CDR3 sequence reads: CASRFRNEQFF. CDR3 DNA sequence: TGTGCCAGTAGGTTCCGCAATGAGCAGTTCTTC.

The chain employs TRBV27 and TRBJ2-5; no firm D call. V was cut by 0 bases and J by 2 bases, with 10 bases left in between. The germline CDR1 and CDR2 sequences are MNHEY and SMNVEV (reference sequence). This CDR3 comprises 15 residues. In DNA form, the CDR3 reads TGTGCCAGCAGTTTATCGGTGATGGTGCAAGAGACCCAGTACTTC. Protein sequence: CASSLSVMVQETQYF.

This chain uses TRBV6-2 or TRBV6-3 with TRBJ2-5; 11 bases are shared with TRBD2. Germline V gives CDR1 MNHEY, CDR2 SVGEGT. With 6 bases clipped from V and 1 base from J, the junction kept 13 bases outside the gene matches. The CDR3 is 18 amino acids. CDR3: CASSAGLAGTIRQETQYF. CDR3 nucleotides: TGTGCCAGCAGCGCTGGACTAGCGGGCACTATCCGCCAAGAGACCCAGTACTTC.

This chain uses TRBV29-1 with TRBJ1-1, with 9 bases aligning to TRBD1. Germline V lookup: CDR1 SQVTM, CDR2 ANQGSEA. The CDR3 has 14 amino acids. Trimming at V came to 4 bases and at J to 5 bases, leaving 8 bases not matched to a gene. As DNA, the CDR3 is TGCAGCGTTGTTATCGACAGGGGGAAGACTGAAGCTTTCTTT. Amino acids: CSVVIDRGKTEAFF.

The rearrangement joins TRBV2 to TRBJ2-3, with unresolved D. The V gene's germline CDR1 is SNHLY and CDR2 FYNNEI. V was cut by 7 bases and J by 0 bases, with 11 bases left in between. This CDR3 has 14 residues. CDR3: CASIRLESTDTQYF. The CDR3 DNA is TGTGCCAGCATACGGTTGGAAAGCACAGATACGCAGTATTTT.

V and J are TRBV5-1 and TRBJ1-2; 8 bases map to TRBD1. With 4 bases clipped from V and 8 bases from J, the junction kept 19 bases outside the gene matches. The length of the CDR3 is 17 residues. CDR1 SGHRS and CDR2 YFSETQ come from the germline V gene. The CDR3 protein is CASSLDPGQGSVGGYTF. The CDR3 region has the DNA TGCGCCAGCAGCCTCGACCCTGGACAGGGCTCCGTGGGGGGCTACACCTTC.

The chain combines TRBV6-5 with TRBJ2-5, with a tentative D call TRBD1 (5 bases). Trimming cost V 2 bases and J 3 bases, with 7 bases left between them. The CDR3 totals 13 residues. The germline V gene encodes CDR1 MNHEY and CDR2 SVGAGI. CDR3 region: CASSYPGKETQYF. DNA for the CDR3: TGTGCCAGCAGTTACCCAGGGAAAGAGACCCAGTACTTC.

This chain connects TRBV6-5 to TRBJ1-6; D gene ambiguous. The CDR3 is 14 residues long. Trimming took 7 bases from V and 7 from J, leaving 14 bases between them. Germline V gene data show CDR1 as MNHEY and CDR2 as SVGAGI. DNA for the CDR3: TGTGCCAGCACGCGACGCGATCGAAATTCACCCCTCCACTTT. Translation: CASTRRDRNSPLHF.

This clone was seen only a few times. This sequence joins TRBV19 and TRBJ1-2, with 8 bases aligning to TRBD1. Germline-derived CDR1 and CDR2 are LNHDA and SQIVND (reference sequence). V lost 5 bases and J lost 4; bases outside the gene matches: 6. The length of the CDR3 is 14 residues. The CDR3 DNA reads TGTGCCAGTAGTGTGACAGGGGTACTCTATGGCTACACCTTC. This sequence encodes CASSVTGVLYGYTF.

J is TRBJ2-3 and V is TRBV24-1, with a weak D call TRBD2 (6 bases). This CDR3 spans 16 amino acids. V lost 0 bases and J 4 bases, leaving 13 bases between the germline ends. Germline CDR1 KGHDR, CDR2 SFDVKD. The CDR3 nucleotides read TGTGCCACCAGTGATTTGGACTACGGGGGACCAGATACGCAGTATTTT. Translated, it gives CATSDLDYGGPDTQYF.

Only a few counts were recorded for this clone. This chain links TRBV6-5 with TRBJ1-6; no definite D call. CDR1 and CDR2 (germline): MNHEY, SVGAGI. Deletions cut 0 bases from V and 11 bases from J, with 17 bases between. This CDR3 has 16 amino acids. The CDR3 bases are TGTGCCAGCAGTTACTCATCAACCCCGATGGAGGCACCCCTCCACTTT. Translating gives CASSYSSTPMEAPLHF.